This T cell receptor beta chain was profiled in a study of blood T cell dynamics during melanoma immunotherapy. The time point: pre-treatment baseline. Patients had no prior systemic cancer treatment, immunosuppressants or other active cancers. Repertoires were generated with immunoSEQ multiplex PCR, while TCRdb's copy carries only in-frame clones and drops some. The table shows around 12,000 clones, with around 85% occurring only once. The germline V and J ends were trimmed by 5 bases and 2 bases, with 16 bases remaining between them. The CDR3 length is 16 residues. The V gene's germline CDR1 is SGHVS and CDR2 FNYEAQ.

The sample in question was blood, obtained from a patient treated with checkpoint blockade. The clonotype originates from a human donor with melanoma. The V and J genes are TRBV7-6 and TRBJ2-1, with D maybe TRBD1 (6 bases). In nucleotides, the CDR3 is TGTGCCAGCAGCAGCCCCCCAGGGGCCGCCTACAATGAGCAGTTCTTC. Translation gives CASSSPPGAAYNEQFF.